These 9 T cell receptor beta chains came from one sample sequenced in a study of blood T cell repertoires in COVID-19. Sequencing was performed with immunoSEQ multiplex PCR; in TCRdb, only in-frame clones are kept and a portion is missing. Of about 370,000 clones listed, approximately 88% are singletons. The specimen was peripheral blood. The receptors were gathered from a woman under 40 with COVID-19, enrolled during active disease.

This chain uses TRBV27 with TRBJ2-5; 10 nucleotides agree with TRBD2. Germline CDR1 is MNHEY and CDR2 is SMNVEV (reference sequence). V lost 5 bases to trimming and J lost 4 bases; unmatched junction nucleotides: 7. The CDR3 has 15 residues. DNA for the CDR3: TGTGCCAGCAGTCGAGCGGGGGGGCCGGCAGAGACCCAGTACTTC. This encodes CASSRAGGPAETQYF.

V usage is TRBV6-5 and J usage is TRBJ2-3; weak D call: TRBD2 (6 bases). The CDR3 is made up of 14 amino acids. The germline V gene encodes CDR1 MNHEY and CDR2 SVGAGI. Between the trimmed V and J ends, which lost 2 bases and 0 bases, there was a span of 6 bases. DNA for the CDR3: TGTGCCAGCAGTTACGGGGGGAGCACAGATACGCAGTATTTT. As protein: CASSYGGSTDTQYF.

V gene TRBV2 combines with J gene TRBJ2-7; possibly TRBD2 for D (6 bases). V was shortened by 8 bases and J by 5 bases, with 19 bases between the two germline ends. There are 14 residues in the CDR3. The germline gives CDR1 SNHLY, CDR2 FYNNEI. CDR3: CASQDSGESHEQYV. CDR3 DNA: TGTGCCAGCCAAGACTCGGGGGAGAGTCACGAGCAGTACGTC.

This chain joins TRBV19 and TRBJ1-5, with TRBD1 matching 9 bases. V lost 5 bases to trimming and J lost 5 bases; unmatched junction nucleotides: 7. CDR1 and CDR2 (germline): LNHDA, SQIVND (reference sequence). The CDR3 contains 15 residues. This chain's CDR3 is CASSPGQGTDQPQHF. Here the CDR3 DNA reads TGTGCCAGTAGTCCCGGACAGGGGACCGATCAGCCCCAGCATTTT.

The chain combines TRBV25-1 with TRBJ1-2; 9 bases map to TRBD1. The CDR3 sequence is 14 residues long. Germline loops: CDR1 MGHDK, CDR2 SYGVNS. V shed 3 bases, J shed 7 bases, and the junction held 6 bases outside the gene matches. Here the CDR3 DNA reads TGTGCCAGCAGTGAGAGACAGGGGGTTTTTGGCTACACCTTC. Protein product: CASSERQGVFGYTF.

V is TRBV5-4 and J is TRBJ2-7; 8 nucleotides line up with TRBD1. With 0 bases clipped from V and 5 bases from J, the junction kept 7 bases outside the gene matches. The CDR3 covers 15 residues. Germline V gene data show CDR1 as SGHNT and CDR2 as YYREEE (reference sequence). CDR3 residues: CASSLAGQGIHEQYF. The CDR3 DNA reads TGTGCCAGCAGCTTGGCAGGACAGGGTATCCACGAGCAGTACTTC.

The DNA for the CDR3 is TGTGCCAGCCAGGTACGGGGGTACAATCAGCCCCAGCATTTT. Its protein product is CASQVRGYNQPQHF. V and J are TRBV27 and TRBJ1-5; D is possibly TRBD1 (5 bases). Deletions cut 8 bases from V and 3 bases from J, with 14 bases between. This CDR3 comprises 14 residues. CDR1 is MNHEY and CDR2 is SMNVEV in the germline V gene (reference sequence).

This chain uses TRBV6-2 or TRBV6-3 with TRBJ1-6; a possible D gene is TRBD1 (5 bases). The germline V and J ends were trimmed by 6 bases and 4 bases, with 10 bases remaining between them. This CDR3 spans 14 amino acids. In germline, CDR1 is MNHEY, CDR2 SVGEGT. CDR3 DNA sequence: TGTGCCAGCAGCGCCAGGGTTTATAATTCACCCCTCCACTTT. Its translation is CASSARVYNSPLHF.

The chain recombines TRBV4-3 with TRBJ2-5; TRBD2 agrees at 8 bases. CDR1 is LGHNA, CDR2 YSLEER, per germline. The CDR3 is 20 residues long. V was pared by 0 bases and J by 2 bases, with 17 bases of the junction left unmatched. CDR3 bases: TGCGCCAGCAGCCAAGATTATGGGTTGGGTAGCGGGGCTTTACAAGAGACCCAGTACTTC. Amino acid sequence: CASSQDYGLGSGALQETQYF.